This entry lists 26 T cell receptor beta chains sequenced from one sample in a study of T cells after yellow fever vaccination. Each CDR3 protein gets one entry after TCRdb re-called the 5' RACE reads with MiXCR. The data show 550,000 or so distinct CDR3 sequences, approximately 21% seen once. This specimen was PBMCs, taken 15 days after the yellow fever booster vaccination. All receptors derive from a man younger than 45 who received the YFV17D yellow fever vaccine.

The gene calls are TRBV5-6 and TRBJ2-7; D not resolved. The germline CDR1 and CDR2 sequences are SGHDT and YYEEEE. The CDR3 totals 14 residues. V lost 4 bases and J lost 3, with 14 bases in between. CDR3 protein: CASSTSPALYEQYF. CDR3 DNA sequence: TGTGCCAGCAGCACGTCCCCCGCCCTCTACGAGCAGTACTTC.

The chain couples TRBV12-3 or TRBV12-4 to TRBJ2-5, with no clear D. CDR3 length: 16 amino acids. Trimming took off 3 bases at V and 4 bases at J, with 18 bases between the two ends. Here the CDR3 DNA reads TGTGCCAGCAGTTTTTCCCGCGACAAAGGCCCAGAGACCCAGTACTTC. It is translated as CASSFSRDKGPETQYF.

V and J are TRBV18 and TRBJ2-2; D unclear. V gave up 0 bases and J gave up 7 bases, with 15 bases separating them. The length of the CDR3 is 16 residues. In germline, CDR1 is KGHSH, CDR2 LQKENI. In DNA form, the CDR3 reads TGTGCCAGCTCACCACCTTCGGCCATGTATGACGGGGAGCTGTTTTTT. Amino acids: CASSPPSAMYDGELFF.

V gene TRBV28 combines with J gene TRBJ2-4, with D possibly TRBD1 on 7 matching bases. Trimming removed 6 bases at V and 10 bases at J, with 16 bases between. The length of the CDR3 is 13 residues. Germline V gives CDR1 MDHEN, CDR2 SYDVKM. The CDR3 loop is CASREGQQLIQYF. The CDR3 DNA reads TGTGCCAGCAGGGAGGGACAGCAACTAATTCAGTACTTC.

This clonotype was counted only a few times. The V call is TRBV25-1, the J call TRBJ2-3; D is uncertain. Between the trimmed V and J ends, which lost 3 bases and 3 bases, there was a span of 13 bases. Germline CDR1 and CDR2: MGHDK and SYGVNS. The CDR3 loop spans 15 amino acids. CDR3 loop: CASSDLEVRTDTQYF. The CDR3 DNA is TGTGCCAGCAGTGATCTAGAAGTCCGAACAGATACGCAGTATTTT.

This clonotype was seen more than once but under ten times. The chain uses TRBV20-1 and TRBJ2-7, with 7 bases matching TRBD1. Germline CDR1 and CDR2: DFQATT and SNEGSKA (reference sequence). This CDR3 is 17 amino acids long. The J segment lost 1 base and the V segment lost 1 base, leaving 13 bases of the junction unmatched. The CDR3 loop is CSARGTGPAGGSYEQYF. The CDR3 DNA reads as TGCAGTGCTAGAGGGACAGGTCCCGCAGGTGGGTCCTACGAGCAGTACTTC.

This clonotype appeared a few times. The chain links TRBV20-1 to TRBJ2-3, with TRBD2 identical over 13 bases. The CDR3 runs 17 residues. V dropped 3 bases and J dropped 0; count of bases not matched to a gene: 6. Per the germline V gene, CDR1 is DFQATT and CDR2 is SNEGSKA (reference sequence). The CDR3 sequence: CSASPPGLAGSTDTQYF. CDR3 DNA: TGCAGTGCTAGCCCTCCGGGACTAGCGGGAAGCACAGATACGCAGTATTTT.

This chain uses TRBV20-1 with TRBJ2-7; D not resolved. The V end lost 4 bases, the J end lost 6 bases, and 10 bases lay between the germline ends. From germline, CDR1 is DFQATT and CDR2 SNEGSKA (reference sequence). The CDR3 length is 11 residues. The CDR3 DNA follows: TGCAGTGCTACATCGGCCGGCGAGCAGTACTTC. Amino acid sequence: CSATSAGEQYF.

The CDR3 DNA follows: TGCAGTGCTAGAGGTGAAGAAGCTAGACTCACAGATACGCAGTATTTT. Encoded protein: CSARGEEARLTDTQYF. The V call is TRBV20-1, the J call TRBJ2-3; D uncertain. The length of the CDR3 is 16 residues. The germline V gene has CDR1 DFQATT and CDR2 SNEGSKA (reference sequence). Deletions cut 1 base from V and 2 bases from J, with 16 bases between.

The chain uses TRBV7-2 and TRBJ2-2, with 11 bases identical to TRBD1. The V gene end was trimmed by 3 bases and the J gene end by 3 bases; junction bases not matched to a gene: 6. Germline CDR1 is SGHTA and CDR2 is FQGNSA. This CDR3 has 17 residues. The chain's CDR3 is CASSLRGTGGDTGELFF. CDR3 coding DNA: TGTGCCAGCAGCTTGCGGGGGACAGGGGGAGACACCGGGGAGCTGTTTTTT.

A few counts support this clonotype. The V call is TRBV3-1, the J call TRBJ2-3, with 8 positions matching TRBD2. CDR1 and CDR2 from the germline V gene are LGHDT and YNNKEL (reference sequence). V lost 0 bases, J lost 6 bases, and 14 bases stayed unmatched. The CDR3 totals 18 residues. The CDR3: CASSQEVTSGQGRDTQYF. CDR3 DNA: TGTGCCAGCAGCCAAGAGGTAACTAGCGGTCAAGGGAGGGATACGCAGTATTTT.

This clonotype occurred many times. CDR3 region: CSALAGTGELFF. The CDR3 DNA sequence: TGCAGCGCTCTAGCGGGAACCGGGGAGCTGTTTTTT. The chain recombines TRBV20-1 with TRBJ2-2, with 9 bases aligning to TRBD2. Per the germline V gene, CDR1 is DFQATT and CDR2 is SNEGSKA (reference sequence). CDR3 length: 12 residues.

The chain links TRBV20-1 to TRBJ2-1, with TRBD2 matching over 8 bases. CDR1 is DFQATT, CDR2 SNEGSKA, per germline (reference sequence). CDR3 size: 16 residues. The V gene end was trimmed by 6 bases and the J gene end by 8 bases; junction bases not matched to a gene: 18. The CDR3 DNA sequence: TGCAGTGCAAGGCCGGGACATAGGACTAGCATGTATGAGCAGTTCTTC. Protein sequence: CSARPGHRTSMYEQFF.

This clonotype was seen a handful of times. The chain uses TRBV5-1 and TRBJ2-1; 10 positions match TRBD2. The junction had 7 bases not matched to a gene; V was cut back by 4 bases and J by 0 bases. Germline lookup yields CDR1 SGHRS and CDR2 YFSETQ. There are 17 residues in the CDR3. The CDR3 region is CASSPLAGGRSYNEQFF. CDR3 sequence (DNA): TGCGCCAGCAGCCCCTTAGCGGGAGGCCGCTCCTACAATGAGCAGTTCTTC.

The chain uses TRBV5-1 and TRBJ1-1; no clear D. Trimming pared 2 bases from V and 1 base from J, leaving 9 bases between. The germline gives CDR1 SGHRS, CDR2 YFSETQ. CDR3 size: 14 residues. The CDR3: CASSLGNPNTEAFF. The CDR3 DNA reads as TGCGCCAGCAGCTTAGGCAATCCGAACACTGAAGCTTTCTTT. The full variable domain, completed using reference TRBV5-1 and TRBJ1-1, is KAGVTQTPRYLIKTRGQQVTLSCSPISGHRSVSWYQQTPGQGLQFLFEYFSETQRNKGNFPGRFSGRQFSNSRSEMNVSTLELGDSALYLCASSLGNPNTEAFFGQGTRLTVV.

The sample holds one count of this clonotype. One end of the junction does not line up with germline, which may come from a read error. This chain connects TRBV6-2 or TRBV6-3 to TRBJ2-7; 8 bases match TRBD2. CDR1 MNHEY and CDR2 SVGEGT come from the germline V gene. The CDR3 sequence is 18 residues long. The CDR3 is CASRIQGIERETPYEQHF. CDR3 coding DNA: TGTGCCAGCAGGATTCAGGGAATAGAGCGGGAGACCCCCTACGAGCAGCACTTC.

Of note for this clonotype: At one of its ends the junction is not consistent with the germline gene, which may arise from a read error. The chain uses TRBV19 and TRBJ2-3; 11 bases agree with TRBD2. This CDR3 is built from 14 residues. Germline assignment: CDR1 LNHDA and CDR2 SQIVND (reference sequence). The DNA of the CDR3 is TGTGCCAGCCTAGCGGGAGGAAGCATAGATACGCAGTATTTT. It encodes CASLAGGSIDTQYF.

The V gene is TRBV20-1, the J gene TRBJ2-3, with TRBD1 identical over 7 bases. The V segment lost 6 bases and the J segment 0 bases; nucleotides outside the gene matches: 6. The germline V gene has CDR1 DFQATT and CDR2 SNEGSKA (reference sequence). This CDR3 is 14 amino acids long. The CDR3 sequence is CSARQGSSTDTQYF. Here the CDR3 DNA reads TGCAGTGCCCGACAGGGCAGTAGCACAGATACGCAGTATTTT.

As DNA, the CDR3 is TGTGCTAGTGGTTTGGGACAGACCCAGTACTTC. Translating it yields CASGLGQTQYF. The chain is built from TRBV12-5 and TRBJ2-5; D remains ambiguous. Germline-derived CDR1 and CDR2 are LGHNT and FRNRAP. Trimming took off 1 base at V and 6 bases at J, with 3 bases between the two ends. The CDR3 spans 11 residues. The whole variable domain, remainder taken from reference TRBV12-5 and TRBJ2-5, is DARVTQTPRHKVTEMGQEVTMRCQPILGHNTVFWYRQTMMQGLELLAYFRNRAPLDDSGMPKDRFSAEMPDATLATLKIQPSEPRDSAVYFCASGLGQTQYFGPGTRLLVL.

The chain carries TRBV7-9 and TRBJ2-3, with D unresolved. Germline V CDR1 and CDR2: SEHNR, FQNEAQ (reference sequence). With 4 bases removed from V and 5 bases from J, the gap between germline ends came to 10 bases. CDR3 length: 13 residues. This chain's CDR3 is CASSSFPVDTQYF. The CDR3 DNA reads as TGTGCCAGCAGCTCCTTCCCGGTAGATACGCAGTATTTT.

This clonotype was seen more than once but under ten times. The rearrangement links TRBV4-2 to TRBJ2-1; weak D call: TRBD1 (5 bases). V dropped 4 bases and J dropped 5 bases, with 15 bases sitting between them. This CDR3 has 15 amino acids. Germline V gene data show CDR1 as LGHNA and CDR2 as YNFKEQ. CDR3 in amino acids: CASSPQGLGHNEQFF. The CDR3 nucleotides are TGTGCCAGCAGCCCCCAGGGATTGGGGCACAATGAGCAGTTCTTC.

This clonotype was counted between two and nine times. The chain combines TRBV6-6 with TRBJ1-1, with D tentatively TRBD1 (6 bases). Germline CDR1 is MNHNY and CDR2 is SVGAGI (reference sequence). V lost 0 bases and J lost 7, with 6 bases in between. The CDR3 loop spans 12 amino acids. The DNA of the CDR3 is TGTGCCAGCAGTTACTCAGGGGGTGAAGCTTTCTTT. Residues: CASSYSGGEAFF.

This clonotype was observed a few times. The chain combines TRBV5-1 with TRBJ2-7; perhaps D is TRBD1 or TRBD2 (7 bases each). The CDR3 runs to 14 residues. V lost 3 bases to trimming and J lost 7 bases, with 17 bases between them. The germline V gene has CDR1 SGHRS and CDR2 YFSETQ. The CDR3 protein is CASSSQRGRGEQYF. The CDR3 region has the DNA TGCGCCAGCAGCTCTCAGCGGGGCAGGGGGGAGCAGTACTTC.

This clonotype appeared a single time. The chain is built from TRBV5-1 and TRBJ2-2; 8 positions match TRBD2. Germline assignment: CDR1 SGHRS and CDR2 YFSETQ. V trimming: 0 bases; J trimming: 5 bases; junction bases outside the gene matches: 0. The CDR3 has 14 amino acids. The CDR3 protein is CASSLERETGELFF. CDR3 nucleotide sequence: TGCGCCAGCAGCTTGGAGCGGGAGACCGGGGAGCTGTTTTTT.

The rearrangement links TRBV27 to TRBJ2-1; tentative D call: TRBD2 (7 bases). Between the trimmed V and J ends, which lost 7 bases and 8 bases, there was a span of 15 bases. CDR1 is MNHEY and CDR2 is SMNVEV in the germline V gene (reference sequence). This CDR3 contains 13 residues. The CDR3 protein is CASTKGGGDEQFF. The DNA for the CDR3 is TGTGCCAGCACAAAAGGGGGGGGCGATGAGCAGTTCTTC.

Of note for this clonotype: Compared with germline, one end of the junction differs, possibly owing to a read error. The rearrangement joins TRBV18 to TRBJ2-7; a possible D gene is TRBD2 (6 bases). The germline gives CDR1 KGHSH, CDR2 LQKENI. The CDR3 totals 13 residues. The CDR3 DNA follows: TGCGCCAGCAGCCCGGGACTTACTTACGAGCAGTACTTC. It is translated as CASSPGLTYEQYF.